The TCR beta chain described here comes from a study of control samples from healthy donors and cancer patients. Profiled with immunoSEQ multiplex PCR; TCRdb holds only in-frame clones, not every one. The sample includes 57,000 or so clones, around 90% of them seen just once. From germline, CDR1 is SGHDT and CDR2 YYEEEE. This CDR3 has 14 amino acids. V lost 4 bases and J 5 bases, leaving 15 bases between the germline ends. Sequenced input: PBMCs. This chain uses TRBV5-6 with TRBJ2-5; D is undetermined. This TCR was sampled from a man aged 55 to 69 with colorectal cancer. The DNA for the CDR3 is TGTGCCAGCAGCCCGCTCGGCACCCCGGAGACCCAGTACTTC. It yields the protein CASSPLGTPETQYF.